The clone carrying this TCR beta chain appeared a single time. Antigen specificity is unknown. The data belong to a study of T cell responses to AZD1222 COVID-19 vaccine. General observations from the study: Among those given AZD1222, only six or seven were seropositive at baseline. The donor group comprised mostly white British people and more females; the analysis possibly underestimated clonal diversity. Nearly half of the spike-specific TCRs reportedly recognize variant regions that carry no mutations. Repertoire collection took place solely once the T cell response had peaked.

Germline V gene data show CDR1 as MDHEN and CDR2 as SYDVKM. The CDR3 spans 15 residues. Trimming cost V 5 bases and J 3 bases; bases outside gene matches: 9. The repertoire was sequenced with immunoSEQ multiplex PCR; TCRdb's copy has only in-frame clones and lacks some. The profile covers around 180,000 clones, with around 87% appearing a single time and 2.5% to 3% taken by the ten largest. The source material was peripheral blood, sampled on day 0 of MenACWY control vaccination. V and J are TRBV28 and TRBJ2-7; 8 bases are shared with TRBD1. The receptor's source is an adult in good health. The CDR3 protein is CASSPPGTGYYEQYF. The CDR3, as DNA: TGTGCCAGCAGTCCACCCGGGACAGGATACTACGAGCAGTACTTC. The variable domain in full, completed from reference TRBV28 and TRBJ2-7, reads DVKVTQSSRYLVKRTGEKVFLECVQDMDHENMFWYRQDPGLGLRLIYFSYDVKMKEKGDIPEGYSVSREKKERFSLILESASTNQTSMYLCASSPPGTGYYEQYFGPGTRLTVT.